The rows below give T cell receptor beta chains drawn from one sample of a study of Ad26.COV2.S vaccination and SARS-CoV-2 variants. The table came from immunoSEQ multiplex PCR; TCRdb's copy has only in-frame clones and leaves some out. The table records about half a million clones, roughly nine tenths of them present only once. The sequencing used peripheral blood, collected in a trial of Ad26.COV2.S vaccine versus placebo. The receptors shown here come from a person aged 18-60 years who received the Ad26.COV2.S COVID-19 vaccine or a placebo. Each CDR3 is given with its conserved first and last residue. The D gene is left open where the match is weak. Where a row states a size, it is once, few, many or the class of an expanded clone; other rows omit it.

cdr3_nt	cdr3_aa	clone_size	v_call	j_call	d_call
TGTGCCAGCAGTGGGTGGGACACCTATGGCTACACCTTC	CASSGWDTYGYTF	once	TRBV2	TRBJ1-2	.
TGCGCCAGCAGCGAAAACGACAGCAATCAGCCCCAGCATTTT	CASSENDSNQPQHF	.	TRBV10-2	TRBJ1-5	.
TGTGCCAGCGGCCCCCCGTGGCAAGAGACCCAGTACTTC	CASGPPWQETQYF	.	TRBV2	TRBJ2-5	.
TGTGCCATCAGTGAGTCAAAGACCGCGGGGGAAGAGACCCAGTACTTC	CAISESKTAGEETQYF	.	TRBV10-3	TRBJ2-5	TRBD2
TGCGCCAGCAGCAGCAGCTTGCCAGGGGGTGAGCAGTTCTTC	CASSSSLPGGEQFF	.	TRBV5-1	TRBJ2-1	TRBD1
TGCGCCAGCAGCTTCCAAGCTGAGTCCTACAATGAGCAGTTCTTC	CASSFQAESYNEQFF	once	TRBV5-1	TRBJ2-1	.
TGTGCCAGCAGCCGAAGACAGGGGGTTGGCGATGAGCAGTTCTTC	CASSRRQGVGDEQFF	.	TRBV3-1/TRBV3-2	TRBJ2-1	TRBD1
TGTGCCAGCAGCTTATATACTAGCGTCATAGTCGGCGAGCAGTACTTC	CASSLYTSVIVGEQYF	.	TRBV7-9	TRBJ2-7	TRBD2
TGTGCCAGCAGCCCACAGGGGGCATCCTACAATGAGCAGTTCTTC	CASSPQGASYNEQFF	.	TRBV4-2	TRBJ2-1	TRBD1
TGTGCCAGCAGTTCCCCCCCTCAGCCCCAGCATTTT	CASSSPPQPQHF	once	TRBV28	TRBJ1-5	.
TGTGCCAGCAGTTTGTACGGGTACCATGAAGCTTTCTTT	CASSLYGYHEAFF	.	TRBV28	TRBJ1-1	.
TGTGCCACCCAGGCCTTCTCCTACGAGCAGTACTTC	CATQAFSYEQYF	.	TRBV6-5	TRBJ2-7	.
TGTGCCAGTACTCGGGCTTCCAGCAATCAGCCCCAGCATTTT	CASTRASSNQPQHF	.	TRBV19	TRBJ1-5	.
TGTGCCAGCAGCTTAGGGTTTACAGACTCGAACACTGAAGCTTTCTTT	CASSLGFTDSNTEAFF	once	TRBV7-8	TRBJ1-1	.
TGCGCCAGCAGCTTGGGTGGGGTTCGAGAAAAACTGTTTTTT	CASSLGGVREKLFF	.	TRBV5-1	TRBJ1-4	.
TGTGCCAGCAGTTCTCAAGGGACAGTTTCTATGCCGAACACTGAAGCTTTCTTT	CASSSQGTVSMPNTEAFF	.	TRBV6-2/TRBV6-3	TRBJ1-1	TRBD1
TGTGCCTCCCGACTAGCGGGGAACACCGGGGAGCTGTTTTTT	CASRLAGNTGELFF	.	TRBV30	TRBJ2-2	TRBD2
TGTGCCAGCAGCTTCAGACAGGGTAACGTGAACACTGAAGCTTTCTTT	CASSFRQGNVNTEAFF	.	TRBV5-5	TRBJ1-1	TRBD1
TGTGCCAGCAGTATCGGACAGGGGGCCGTGGGCACCTTC	CASSIGQGAVGTF	.	TRBV6-5	TRBJ1-2	TRBD1
TGTGCCACCAGCACCGGGACAGTCAATCAGCCCCAGCATTTT	CATSTGTVNQPQHF	.	TRBV15	TRBJ1-5	TRBD1
TGTGCCAGCAGCCAAGATGGGACTAGCGGAGGCCCCTACAATGAGCAGTTCTTC	CASSQDGTSGGPYNEQFF	.	TRBV3-1/TRBV3-2	TRBJ2-1	TRBD2
TGTGCCAGCAGTCAACAGGATAACTATGGCTACACCTTC	CASSQQDNYGYTF	once	TRBV7-9	TRBJ1-2	.
TGTGCCACCTATGCAGGGACCCCGGGGCAGTACTTC	CATYAGTPGQYF	.	TRBV2	TRBJ2-7	.
TGTGCCAGCAGTCTACAAGCGGGAGTCGGCGATGAGCAGTTCTTC	CASSLQAGVGDEQFF	.	TRBV27	TRBJ2-1	TRBD2
TGTGCCAGCTCACCCCGAACCGGGACCCTGAGCTTGGGCGAGCAGTACTTC	CASSPRTGTLSLGEQYF	.	TRBV18	TRBJ2-7	.
TGTGCCAGCAGGAAGACAGGGCCAGAAGAGACCCAGTACTTC	CASRKTGPEETQYF	few	TRBV7-9	TRBJ2-5	TRBD1
TGTGCCAGCAGCGGGTACACAAGGGGGACTGAAGCTTTCTTT	CASSGYTRGTEAFF	.	TRBV5-5	TRBJ1-1	.
TGTGCCAGCAGCCCAGGGGGGGGCGCGAACATAGGGTCTTTCTTT	CASSPGGGANIGSFF	once	TRBV7-8	TRBJ1-1	TRBD1
TGTGCCATCAGTGAGTCGGGACAGGGGGCGGTCGAGCAGTACTTC	CAISESGQGAVEQYF	.	TRBV10-3	TRBJ2-7	TRBD1
TGTGCCAGCGAAGGACCGAACACCGGGGAGCTGTTTTTT	CASEGPNTGELFF	few	TRBV12-3/TRBV12-4	TRBJ2-2	.
TGTGCCACCACTTTCTCAGGGGGCAATTATGGCTACACCTTC	CATTFSGGNYGYTF	.	TRBV28	TRBJ1-2	TRBD1
TGTGCCAGCAGCCCAGAGGACTCTAGCACAGATACGCAGTATTTT	CASSPEDSSTDTQYF	.	TRBV28	TRBJ2-3	.
TGCAGCGTTGAAGATACATTACGGACCGGGGAGCTGTTTTTT	CSVEDTLRTGELFF	.	TRBV29-1	TRBJ2-2	.
TGTGCCAGCGAGGCGAAGACCCAGTACTTC	CASEAKTQYF	.	TRBV3-1/TRBV3-2	TRBJ2-5	.
TGTGCCTGGAGTAGGGGACAGGGGGCCCCATGGCAGCCCCAGCATTTT	CAWSRGQGAPWQPQHF	once	TRBV30	TRBJ1-5	TRBD1
TGTGCCAGCAGATTGGGGCGCGCCGGGGAGCTGTTTTTT	CASRLGRAGELFF	.	TRBV7-9	TRBJ2-2	.
TGTGCCAGTAGCCCCGACCAAAGAGGCTACGAGCAGTACTTC	CASSPDQRGYEQYF	.	TRBV19	TRBJ2-7	.
TGTGCCAGCAGTTTTGGCCGCACAGATACGCAGTATTTT	CASSFGRTDTQYF	.	TRBV12-3/TRBV12-4	TRBJ2-3	.
TGTGCCAGCAGCGGACGGCTCTCTGGGGCCAACGTCCTGACTTTC	CASSGRLSGANVLTF	.	TRBV9	TRBJ2-6	.
TGTGCCAGCAGCGCGCCTCCAGAGACCCAGTACTTC	CASSAPPETQYF	.	TRBV6-5	TRBJ2-5	.
TGTGCCAGCTCACCGGGGGACAGTATACCTGGAAACACCATATATTTT	CASSPGDSIPGNTIYF	.	TRBV18	TRBJ1-3	TRBD1
TGCGCCAGCAGCGAAACGGGACAGGGGACTTCACCCCTCCACTTT	CASSETGQGTSPLHF	.	TRBV4-1	TRBJ1-6	TRBD1
TGTGCCAGCAGTTCAGACCCAGACTACGAGCAGTACTTC	CASSSDPDYEQYF	.	TRBV7-2	TRBJ2-7	.
TGTGCCAGCAGCCCCGGGACCAGGGCTAACGAAAAACTGTTTTTT	CASSPGTRANEKLFF	once	TRBV11-3	TRBJ1-4	.
TGTGCCAGTAGTATAGTATCCAGTATCGGGGAGCTGTTTTTT	CASSIVSSIGELFF	.	TRBV19	TRBJ2-2	.
TGTGCCTGGAGTGTAGGCCGGCTAAAGAACACTGAAGCTTTCTTT	CAWSVGRLKNTEAFF	once	TRBV30	TRBJ1-1	.
TGTGCCATCAGTGGGGAACCGGGTACGCAGTATTTT	CAISGEPGTQYF	.	TRBV10-3	TRBJ2-3	.
TGTGCCAGCAGACTAGCGGGAGTGGCAGATACGCAGTATTTT	CASRLAGVADTQYF	.	TRBV28	TRBJ2-3	TRBD2
TGTGCCAGTACCTCCCCCTTTTTGGGTCAGCCCCAGCATTTT	CASTSPFLGQPQHF	once	TRBV19	TRBJ1-5	.